The 18 T cell receptor beta chains listed next were all sequenced from one sample in a study of early T cells in non-severe SARS-CoV-2 infection. TCRdb reanalysed the 5' RACE reads using MiXCR and keeps one entry per CDR3 protein. Among approximately 71,000 distinct CDR3 sequences listed, roughly 10% were seen once. Source material: whole blood. The origin of the receptors is an adult who was a healthcare worker with PCR-confirmed SARS-CoV-2 infection or an uninfected control (not recorded which).

The V call is TRBV12-3 or TRBV12-4, the J call TRBJ1-3; D possibly corresponds to TRBD1 (5 bases). The CDR3 contains 14 residues. V was trimmed by 6 bases and J by 2 bases, leaving 11 bases between them. The CDR3 DNA is TGTGCCAGCAGATTTTGGGGGGCTGGAAACACCATATATTTT. It is translated as CASRFWGAGNTIYF.

This chain links TRBV7-6 with TRBJ2-1; D not certain. Looked up from germline, CDR1 is SGHVS and CDR2 is FNYEAQ. V was shortened by 2 bases and J by 8 bases, with 10 bases between the two germline ends. The CDR3 loop spans 13 amino acids. The CDR3 reads CASSLLGSDEQFF. Here the CDR3 DNA reads TGTGCCAGCAGCTTACTGGGTTCGGATGAGCAGTTCTTC.

The rearrangement joins TRBV6-2 or TRBV6-3 to TRBJ1-1; D possibly corresponds to TRBD1 (5 bases). CDR1 is MNHEY and CDR2 is SVGEGT in the germline V gene. With 6 bases removed from V and 1 base from J, the gap between germline ends came to 9 bases. The CDR3 is made up of 13 amino acids. The CDR3 DNA reads as TGTGCCAGCAGACTGACAGAGAACACTGAAGCTTTCTTT. This codes for CASRLTENTEAFF.

Many counts were recorded for this clonotype. The rearrangement uses TRBV25-1 and TRBJ2-1, with D unresolved. Germline CDR1 and CDR2: MGHDK and SYGVNS. The CDR3 runs 13 residues. V dropped 1 base and J dropped 6 bases, with 7 bases sitting between them. In DNA form, the CDR3 reads TGTGCCAGCAGTGAATCTAGACTCAATGAGCAGTTCTTC. It specifies CASSESRLNEQFF.

In its sample, this clonotype was seen a few times. V gene TRBV10-3 combines with J gene TRBJ2-1; 11 nucleotides line up with TRBD2. This CDR3 has 13 residues. Germline assignment: CDR1 ENHRY and CDR2 SYGVKD. V dropped 8 bases and J dropped 7; count of bases not matched to a gene: 4. CDR3 bases: TGTGCCATCGCGACTAGCGGGGTGAATGAGCAGTTCTTC. Translating gives CAIATSGVNEQFF.

The chain combines TRBV12-2 with TRBJ2-6; TRBD2, as called in the table, went unchecked against the DNA. TRBV12-2 is shown as a pseudogene. The CDR3 is 14 amino acids. The CDR3: CASREGTGANVLTF. The CDR3 nucleotides read TGTGCAAGTCGCGAGGGTACTGGGGCCAACGTCCTGACTTTC.

The sample holds many counts of this clonotype. This chain joins TRBV28 and TRBJ2-3; 11 bases agree with TRBD2. Germline CDR1 is MDHEN and CDR2 is SYDVKM. The trim removed 6 bases at V and 0 bases at J, leaving 2 bases unmatched. The CDR3 runs 15 residues. The CDR3 here is CASSLAGGSTDTQYF. Written as DNA, the CDR3 is TGTGCCAGCAGCCTAGCGGGAGGAAGCACAGATACGCAGTATTTT.

This clonotype was seen only a few times. This sequence joins TRBV5-1 and TRBJ2-1; tentatively, D is TRBD2 (6 bases). This CDR3 spans 18 amino acids. V was clipped by 2 bases and J by 0 bases, with 18 bases between them. Germline CDR1 SGHRS, CDR2 YFSETQ. The CDR3 protein is CASSLIGDAGSSYNEQFF. In DNA form, the CDR3 reads TGCGCCAGCAGCTTAATCGGTGACGCGGGGAGCTCCTACAATGAGCAGTTCTTC.

This clonotype was seen more than once but under ten times. CDR3 region: CASSLHLAAGEQYF. The CDR3 DNA sequence: TGCGCCAGCTCACTTCACCTTGCCGCGGGGGAGCAGTACTTC. The genes are TRBV5-1 and TRBJ2-7; D is possibly TRBD2 (6 bases). The CDR3 has 14 amino acids. The germline gives CDR1 SGHRS, CDR2 YFSETQ. The ends were cut back, 7 bases at V and 7 bases at J, with 21 bases in the middle.

The rearrangement joins TRBV27 to TRBJ1-6, with 8 positions matching TRBD1. The CDR3 has 16 residues. The V gene's germline CDR1 is MNHEY and CDR2 SMNVEV (reference sequence). The J segment lost 8 bases and the V segment lost 5 bases, leaving 11 bases of the junction unmatched. This CDR3 reads CASSLRPDRGYSPLHF. The CDR3 nucleotides are TGTGCCAGCAGTCTCAGACCCGACAGGGGATATTCACCCCTCCACTTT.

This clonotype turned up a few times. V gene TRBV11-2 combines with J gene TRBJ2-7; no clear D gene. Germline-derived CDR1 and CDR2 are SGHAT and FQNNGV. V was clipped by 4 bases and J by 3 bases, with 10 bases between them. CDR3 length equals 13 residues. CDR3 loop: CASSSLQSYEQYF. The CDR3 DNA sequence: TGTGCCAGCAGCTCTCTGCAAAGCTACGAGCAGTACTTC.

This clonotype has just one count. The chain joins TRBV4-3 to TRBJ2-2; 7 nucleotides line up with TRBD2. Germline V gives CDR1 LGHNA, CDR2 YSLEER. The V segment lost 0 bases and the J segment 2 bases; nucleotides outside the gene matches: 3. The CDR3 runs 16 residues. The CDR3 nucleotides are TGCGCCAGCAGCCAAGACCCGGGGGGTAACACCGGGGAGCTGTTTTTT. Protein product: CASSQDPGGNTGELFF.

The chain recombines TRBV11-2 with TRBJ2-5; no definite D call. The CDR3 extends over 13 amino acids. V lost 5 bases and J 1 base, leaving 8 bases between the germline ends. Per germline, CDR1 SGHAT and CDR2 FQNNGV. The CDR3 coding sequence is TGTGCCAGCAGCACCAATCCCCAAGAGACCCAGTACTTC. It translates to CASSTNPQETQYF.

At least ten counts were recorded for this clonotype. The rearrangement links TRBV7-9 to TRBJ2-4; D call uncertain. The CDR3 consists of 16 residues. The germline V gene encodes CDR1 SEHNR and CDR2 FQNEAQ (reference sequence). Trimming took off 1 base at V and 3 bases at J, with 13 bases between the two ends. DNA for the CDR3: TGTGCCAGCAGCTTAGGGCGCGTGGCAGACAAAAACATTCAGTACTTC. Its protein product is CASSLGRVADKNIQYF.

This clonotype was seen a few times. The J gene is TRBJ2-3, the V gene TRBV7-6; possibly TRBD2 for D (6 bases). The length of the CDR3 is 12 residues. The germline CDR1 and CDR2 sequences are SGHVS and FNYEAQ. The V gene lost 1 base and the J gene lost 10 bases, with 9 bases spanning the gap. In nucleotides, the CDR3 is TGTGCCAGCAGCTTAGAAGGGGAGGCGCAGTATTTT. Residues: CASSLEGEAQYF.

This chain connects TRBV5-4 to TRBJ1-2, with D possibly being TRBD1 (5 bases). This CDR3 region has 13 residues. Looked up from germline, CDR1 is SGHNT and CDR2 is YYREEE (reference sequence). The germline V and J ends were trimmed by 1 base and 5 bases, with 9 bases remaining between them. In DNA, the CDR3 is TGTGCCAGCAGCTTGCTAGGGGATTATGGCTACACCTTC. Translating it yields CASSLLGDYGYTF. Supplemented by reference TRBV5-4 and TRBJ1-2, the full variable domain reads ETGVTQSPTHLIKTRGQQVTLRCSSQSGHNTVSWYQQALGQGPQFIFQYYREEENGRGNFPPRFSGLQFPNYSSELNVNALELDDSALYLCASSLLGDYGYTFGSGTRLTVV.

This chain joins TRBV4-1 and TRBJ1-4; D gene ambiguous. The germline V gene encodes CDR1 MGHRA and CDR2 YSYEKL. Deletions cut 3 bases from V and 5 bases from J, with 7 bases between. The CDR3 length is 13 residues. The DNA of the CDR3 is TGCGCCAGCAGCCAGAGACCGAATGAAAAACTGTTTTTT. Its protein product is CASSQRPNEKLFF.

Ten or more counts support this clonotype. V usage is TRBV7-9 and J usage is TRBJ2-1; tentative D call: TRBD2 (6 bases). The CDR3 runs 11 residues. CDR1 SEHNR and CDR2 FQNEAQ come from the germline V gene (reference sequence). V was pared by 3 bases and J by 15 bases, with 12 bases between. CDR3 region: CASSFGDGGFF. For the CDR3, the DNA is TGTGCCAGCAGCTTCGGGGACGGGGGGTTCTTC.